Presented here are 8 T cell receptor beta chains from one specimen sequenced in a study of molecular identifiers for immune sequencing clone quantification. TCRdb processed the PCR reads anew with MiXCR; each CDR3 protein has one entry. The repertoire holds 40,000 to 45,000 distinct CDR3 sequences, with about 19% as singletons. Sample: naive CD8+ T cells from blood, with Jurkat cell RNA spiked in. Subset denoted: FACS-sorted CD8+CD4-CCR7+CD45RA+ naive T cells. The receptors were gathered from a human donor in good health. Some libraries in this study had Jurkat cell RNA spiked in.

This clonotype was counted many times. As DNA, the CDR3 is TGTGCCAGCAGCCCGAGTGATCTGGGAGGGGGGACAGATACGCAGTATTTT. This gives the protein CASSPSDLGGGTDTQYF. This chain uses TRBV13 with TRBJ2-3; perhaps TRBD2 as D (7 bases). V was shortened by 5 bases and J by 3 bases, with 21 bases between the two germline ends. The CDR3 runs to 17 residues. Germline V lookup: CDR1 PRHDT, CDR2 FYEKMQ (reference sequence).

To note about this clonotype: A much larger clone lies a single base off, so this may be a read error. V gene TRBV27 combines with J gene TRBJ1-1; D not resolved. Germline V gives CDR1 MNHEY, CDR2 SMNVEV (reference sequence). There are 15 residues in the CDR3. In DNA form, the CDR3 reads TGTGCCAGCAGTTTATCGGGAGGGTATTACACTGAAGCTCTCTTT. It codes for CASSLSGGYYTEALF.

As regards this clonotype: The junction departs from the called germline gene at one end, perhaps through a read error. The chain is built from TRBV7-6 and TRBJ2-2, with D possibly matching TRBD1 (5 bases). Germline loops: CDR1 SGHVS, CDR2 FNYEAQ. The CDR3 has 18 residues. The CDR3 spells CASSSEYQGRPNTWELFF. Here the CDR3 DNA reads TGTGCCAGCAGCTCAGAATACCAGGGCCGCCCGAACACCTGGGAGCTGTTTTTT.

This clonotype was observed many times. This chain links TRBV6-1 with TRBJ2-7, with 12 bases fitting TRBD1. CDR3 length equals 14 residues. V shed 6 bases and J 4 bases; nucleotides not matched to a gene: 4. Germline values: CDR1 MNHNS, CDR2 SASEGT. Written as DNA, the CDR3 is TGTGCCAGCAGCTCGGGACAGGGGGCGTACGAGCAGTACTTC. Residues: CASSSGQGAYEQYF.

About this clonotype: A read error may explain this, as a much larger clone is one base away. J is TRBJ2-7 and V is TRBV7-9; TRBD2 is a possible D gene (6 bases). The CDR3 extends over 14 amino acids. Germline loops: CDR1 SEHNR, CDR2 FQNEAQ (reference sequence). The CDR3 DNA is TGTGCCAGCAGCCCCGATGGCGGGACCTACGAGCGGTACTTC. Protein sequence: CASSPDGGTYERYF. Full variable domain (missing parts from reference TRBV7-9 and TRBJ2-7): DTGVSQNPRHKITKRGQNVTFRCDPISEHNRLYWYRQTLGQGPEFLTYFQNEAQLEKSRLLSDRFSAERPKGSFSTLEIQRTEQGDSAMYLCASSPDGGTYERYFGPGTRLTVT.

This clonotype has ten or more counts. The chain carries TRBV6-5 and TRBJ2-7, with TRBD1 matching 9 bases. The CDR3 is 15 amino acids. The junction had 9 bases not matched to a gene; V was cut back by 5 bases and J by 4 bases. Germline V gives CDR1 MNHEY, CDR2 SVGAGI. DNA of the CDR3: TGTGCCAGCAGTGCCCGGGACAGGGATGAGTACGAGCAGTACTTC. It is translated as CASSARDRDEYEQYF.

This clonotype showed up just a few times. The gene calls are TRBV6-5 and TRBJ2-7, with 8 bases fitting TRBD1. The V gene end was trimmed by 2 bases and the J gene end by 6 bases; junction bases not matched to a gene: 6. Germline V lookup: CDR1 MNHEY, CDR2 SVGAGI. The CDR3 runs 14 residues. CDR3 sequence: CASSYGQGSGEQYF. DNA of the CDR3: TGTGCCAGCAGTTACGGACAGGGTTCGGGCGAGCAGTACTTC.

This clonotype was picked up many times. The V gene is TRBV5-4, the J gene TRBJ1-4; 8 bases line up with TRBD1. Germline CDR1 is SGHNT and CDR2 is YYREEE (reference sequence). V shed 4 bases, J shed 1 base, and the junction held 12 bases outside the gene matches. This CDR3 is 18 amino acids long. For the CDR3, the DNA is TGTGCCAGCAGCCGTGGCGGACAGGGTAGTCGAACTAATGAAAAACTGTTTTTT. This sequence encodes CASSRGGQGSRTNEKLFF.